The rows below give T cell receptor beta chains drawn from one sample of a study of cytomegalovirus exposure and HLA in healthy donors. Profiling relied on immunoSEQ multiplex PCR, and the TCRdb table lists in-frame clones only, not all of them. Counted here are about 140,000 clones, 82% occurring once; the ten biggest clones make up approximately 2.4%. The sample taken for sequencing was PBMCs. The receptors come from a male donor in good health and CMV-seronegative. Each CDR3 is given with its conserved first and last residue. The D gene is left open where the match is weak. Clone size appears in some rows only: once, few, many, or a class for an expanded clone.

j_call d_call v_call clone_size cdr3_aa cdr3_nt
TRBJ1-1 NA TRBV13 NA CASSFGGAGSEAFF TGTGCCAGCAGCTTCGGGGGGGCGGGCAGTGAAGCTTTCTTT
TRBJ2-1 NA TRBV19 few CASSMGGLLAPEQFF TGTGCCAGTAGTATGGGCGGACTACTAGCTCCTGAGCAGTTCTTC
TRBJ1-1 NA TRBV19 NA CASSMEGAEAFF TGTGCCAGTAGTATGGAGGGAGCTGAAGCTTTCTTT
TRBJ2-7 TRBD1 TRBV7-9 few CASSPSGGYEQYF TGTGCCAGCAGCCCCTCAGGGGGCTACGAGCAGTACTTC
TRBJ2-7 TRBD2 TRBV6-1 NA CASSENLAGSSYEQYF TGTGCCAGCAGTGAAAACCTAGCGGGGAGCTCCTACGAGCAGTACTTC
TRBJ1-1 TRBD1 TRBV4-3 NA CASSQGTGVNTEAFF TGCGCCAGCAGCCAAGGTACAGGGGTGAACACTGAAGCTTTCTTT
TRBJ2-1 NA TRBV6-5 NA CASRNMGLQYNEQFF TGTGCCAGCAGAAATATGGGACTGCAGTACAATGAGCAGTTCTTC
TRBJ2-7 TRBD2 TRBV30 NA CAWGLGGRSYEQYF TGTGCCTGGGGTCTGGGAGGGCGCTCCTACGAGCAGTACTTC
TRBJ1-5 TRBD1 TRBV11-1 NA CASSARQGSAAPAF TGTGCCAGCAGCGCGAGACAGGGTTCGGCAGCCCCAGCATTT
TRBJ2-5 NA TRBV5-1 few CASSSGHGGETQYF TGCGCCAGCAGCAGCGGCCACGGAGGGGAGACCCAGTACTTC
TRBJ2-1 NA TRBV4-3 once CASSPQQGQTLAEKGEQFF TGCGCCAGCAGCCCTCAACAGGGGCAGACACTAGCGGAGAAAGGGGAGCAGTTCTTC
TRBJ2-7 NA TRBV5-6 NA CASSFGPGEQYF TGTGCCAGCAGCTTCGGTCCAGGCGAGCAGTACTTC
TRBJ2-6 NA TRBV29-1 NA CSVGLNSGANVLTF TGCAGCGTCGGACTGAACTCTGGGGCCAACGTCCTGACTTTC
TRBJ2-1 TRBD2 TRBV5-1 NA CASSFTGGNEQFF TGCGCCAGCAGTTTTACGGGAGGGAATGAGCAGTTCTTC
TRBJ2-7 NA TRBV27 NA CASSASSSYYEQYF TGTGCCAGCAGCGCCTCTAGCAGCTACTACGAGCAGTACTTC
TRBJ2-3 TRBD2 TRBV9 NA CASSPRLAGAPGTQYF TGTGCCAGCAGCCCTCGACTAGCGGGAGCCCCTGGTACGCAGTATTTT
TRBJ2-7 NA TRBV19 NA CASSIIPGQDYEQYF TGTGCCAGTAGTATTATCCCCGGACAAGACTACGAGCAGTACTTC
TRBJ2-5 NA TRBV11-1 NA CASAPKLNKETQYF TGTGCCAGCGCCCCGAAATTGAACAAAGAGACCCAGTACTTC
TRBJ1-2 TRBD1 TRBV7-9 NA CASSLGQSYGYTF TGTGCCAGCAGCCTGGGACAGAGCTATGGCTACACCTTC
TRBJ2-7 NA TRBV11-2 few CASSLGVPAYEQYF TGTGCCAGCAGCTTAGGAGTCCCTGCCTACGAGCAGTACTTC
TRBJ2-3 NA TRBV7-8 NA CASSQDTTHRQYF TGTGCCAGCAGCCAAGACACCACACATAGACAGTATTTT
TRBJ2-5 TRBD2 TRBV7-9 NA CSSSSGTSGRRETQYF TGTTCCAGCAGTTCCGGGACTAGCGGGAGGCGGGAGACCCAGTACTTC
TRBJ2-1 TRBD1 TRBV12-5 NA CASGPGTGVNEQFF TGTGCTAGTGGTCCCGGGACAGGGGTCAATGAGCAGTTCTTC
TRBJ2-2 TRBD1 TRBV2 NA CTSSGDRGIGELFF TGTACCAGCAGTGGGGACAGGGGGATCGGGGAGCTGTTTTTT
TRBJ2-1 TRBD2 TRBV7-9 few CASRGINQGRDEQFF TGTGCCAGCCGAGGAATTAACCAAGGGAGGGATGAGCAGTTCTTC
TRBJ2-1 NA TRBV5-1 NA CASSSVGDEQFF TGCGCCAGCAGCTCCGTAGGGGATGAGCAGTTCTTC
TRBJ1-1 NA TRBV25-1 NA CASSEWSGGTEAFF TGTGCCAGCAGTGAATGGTCGGGGGGCACTGAAGCTTTCTTT
TRBJ2-7 TRBD1 TRBV27 NA CASSSGGKPYEQYF TGTGCCAGCAGTTCAGGGGGCAAGCCCTACGAGCAGTACTTC
TRBJ1-2 TRBD1 TRBV14 NA CASSPGTGGYGYTF TGTGCCAGCAGCCCCGGGACAGGGGGCTATGGCTACACCTTC
TRBJ2-7 NA TRBV7-9 NA CASSLAGRSHEQYF TGTGCCAGCAGCTTGGCGGGTAGGAGCCACGAGCAGTACTTC
TRBJ2-7 NA TRBV29-1 NA CSVPGKFDYEQYF TGCAGCGTCCCAGGGAAATTCGACTACGAGCAGTACTTC
TRBJ2-4 TRBD2 TRBV18 NA CASSPKAGGVVKNIQYF TGTGCCAGCTCACCGAAAGCGGGAGGAGTCGTCAAAAACATTCAGTACTTC
TRBJ2-7 TRBD2 TRBV7-2 NA CASSLAASGPSYEQYF TGTGCCAGCAGCTTAGCGGCTAGCGGGCCCTCCTACGAGCAGTACTTC
TRBJ2-5 TRBD1 TRBV10-3 NA CAISASDRGQETQYF TGTGCCATCAGTGCCTCGGACAGGGGACAAGAGACCCAGTACTTC
TRBJ1-4 NA TRBV6-5 NA CASRQGLATNEKLFF TGTGCCAGCAGACAGGGATTAGCAACTAATGAAAAACTGTTTTTT
TRBJ2-2 TRBD2 TRBV25-1 NA CASSEGSGLNTGELFF TGTGCCAGCAGTGAAGGTAGCGGGTTGAACACCGGGGAGCTGTTTTTT
TRBJ2-2 NA TRBV7-9 NA CASSSSTAGELFF TGTGCCAGCAGCTCTAGCACCGCCGGGGAGCTGTTTTTT
TRBJ2-1 TRBD2 TRBV28 few CAESGGPAGSEQFF TGTGCCGAGAGCGGGGGGCCAGCGGGAAGTGAGCAGTTCTTC
TRBJ2-7 TRBD2 TRBV10-2 NA CASNIAGGGEQYF TGCGCCAGCAATATAGCGGGAGGTGGCGAGCAGTACTTC
TRBJ2-2 NA TRBV7-3 NA CASSLGPSNTGELFF TGTGCCAGCAGCTTGGGGCCCTCGAACACCGGGGAGCTGTTTTTT
TRBJ1-1 NA TRBV19 few CASSIDRNTEAFF TGTGCCAGTAGTATAGATCGTAACACTGAAGCTTTCTTT
TRBJ1-2 TRBD1 TRBV6-6 once CASSYIRTGANYGYTF TGTGCCAGCAGTTACATAAGGACAGGGGCTAACTATGGCTACACCTTC
TRBJ2-1 NA TRBV18 NA CASSSTAFYNEQFF TGTGCCAGCTCATCTACCGCATTCTACAATGAGCAGTTCTTC
TRBJ1-5 NA TRBV6-5 NA CASNPGGSNQPQHF TGTGCCAGCAACCCCGGGGGGAGCAATCAGCCCCAGCATTTT
TRBJ2-7 TRBD1 TRBV14 NA CASSRTGANEQYF TGTGCCAGCAGCCGGACAGGCGCTAACGAGCAGTACTTC
TRBJ2-7 NA TRBV27 NA CASSSVYEQYF TGTGCCAGCAGTAGCGTCTACGAGCAGTACTTC
TRBJ1-6 TRBD1 TRBV7-8 once CASSPRQGANSPLHF TGTGCCAGCAGCCCTCGACAGGGGGCGAATTCACCCCTCCACTTT
TRBJ2-7 TRBD2 TRBV28 once CASSGSSGSYEQYF TGTGCCAGCAGTGGGTCTAGCGGGAGCTACGAGCAGTACTTC